Following are 28 T cell receptor beta chains from one sample sequenced in a study of cytomegalovirus exposure and HLA in healthy donors (dated by TCRdb to 2016 to 2017). Library preparation used the immunoSEQ multiplex PCR assay. This immuneACCESS table, as held by TCRdb, lists in-frame sequences with V and J called but not all clones. Of the missing ones, under half trace to an unresolved V gene in checked studies; the others have no known cause. This sample lists over 100,000 clones; roughly nine tenths were detected once. The leading ten clones occupy about 3.5% of the sample. The specimen was PBMCs. Receptors originate from a man under 40 in good health and CMV-seronegative.

The V and J genes are TRBV5-4 and TRBJ2-2; TRBD1 agrees at 7 bases. The CDR3 is 16 amino acids. From germline, CDR1 is SGHNT and CDR2 YYREEE (reference sequence). V lost 0 bases and J lost 1; bases outside the gene matches: 3. CDR3 bases: TGTGCCAGCAGCTTGGAGAGGGGGCGGAACACCGGGGAGCTGTTTTTT. It encodes CASSLERGRNTGELFF.

The V gene is TRBV27, the J gene TRBJ1-1, with D possibly matching TRBD1 (5 bases). The CDR3 has 14 amino acids. V was trimmed by 4 bases and J by 1 base, leaving 10 bases between them. CDR1 MNHEY and CDR2 SMNVEV come from the germline V gene (reference sequence). The CDR3 bases are TGTGCCAGCAGTTCTGACAGCCCGAACACTGAAGCTTTCTTT. Its protein product is CASSSDSPNTEAFF.

The rearrangement links TRBV4-1 to TRBJ2-5; weak D call: TRBD1 (5 bases). From germline, CDR1 is MGHRA and CDR2 YSYEKL. Deletions cut 4 bases from V and 2 bases from J, with 11 bases between. CDR3 length: 14 residues. The CDR3 here is CASSLGDTQETQYF. CDR3 coding DNA: TGCGCCAGCAGCCTAGGGGATACACAAGAGACCCAGTACTTC.

The rearrangement links TRBV6-6 to TRBJ1-1; tentative D call: TRBD1 (6 bases). CDR3 size: 14 residues. In germline, CDR1 is MNHNY, CDR2 SVGAGI (reference sequence). Trimming cost V 6 bases and J 1 base, with 12 bases left between them. CDR3 nucleotides: TGTGCCAGCAGGGTGGACAGACAGAACACTGAAGCTTTCTTT. Encoded protein: CASRVDRQNTEAFF.

The rearrangement joins TRBV29-1 to TRBJ2-1; weak D call: TRBD1 (6 bases). CDR3 length equals 13 residues. Trimming shortened V by 6 bases and J by 5 bases, and 14 bases separated the two germline ends. Per germline, CDR1 SQVTM and CDR2 ANQGSEA. The CDR3 spells CSVHGTLDNEQFF. CDR3 nucleotides: TGCAGCGTCCACGGGACATTGGACAATGAGCAGTTCTTC.

This clone was observed a single time. The V and J genes are TRBV6-5 and TRBJ2-3, with TRBD1 matching over 8 bases. Germline V CDR1 and CDR2: MNHEY, SVGAGI. CDR3 length equals 16 residues. Trimming removed 0 bases from V and 6 bases from J; junction bases left unmatched: 8. The CDR3: CASSYSPSRTGDTQYF. CDR3 coding DNA: TGTGCCAGCAGTTACTCCCCCTCCAGGACAGGGGATACGCAGTATTTT.

The chain couples TRBV10-3 to TRBJ2-7, with D unresolved. This CDR3 has 12 residues. Per the germline V gene, CDR1 is ENHRY and CDR2 is SYGVKD. V lost 2 bases and J 3 bases, leaving 5 bases between the germline ends. This chain's CDR3 is CAISEAGYEQYF. In DNA form, the CDR3 reads TGTGCCATCAGTGAGGCCGGCTACGAGCAGTACTTC.

The chain's CDR3 is CASSFRRETEAFF. CDR3 bases: TGTGCCAGCAGCTTTCGGCGGGAGACTGAAGCTTTCTTT. V is TRBV7-2 and J is TRBJ1-1; D not resolved. The CDR3 runs 13 residues. V was pared by 3 bases and J by 5 bases, with 10 bases between. CDR1 is SGHTA and CDR2 is FQGNSA in the germline V gene.

J is TRBJ1-1 and V is TRBV2, with D possibly matching TRBD1 (5 bases). The V end was cut by 6 bases, the J end by 1 base, with 9 bases between. CDR3 length: 13 amino acids. CDR1 and CDR2 from the germline V gene are SNHLY and FYNNEI. The CDR3 bases are TGTGCCAGCAGGGGGGAGGAGAACACTGAAGCTTTCTTT. This encodes CASRGEENTEAFF.

V gene TRBV11-2 combines with J gene TRBJ1-3; D not certain. The length of the CDR3 is 13 residues. Trimming removed 2 bases from V and 0 bases from J, with 2 bases in between. Germline-derived CDR1 and CDR2 are SGHAT and FQNNGV. CDR3 residues: CASSLYSGNTIYF. CDR3 sequence (DNA): TGTGCCAGCAGCTTATACTCTGGAAACACCATATATTTT.

V gene TRBV29-1 combines with J gene TRBJ1-1; 7 bases are shared with TRBD1. The CDR3 spans 12 residues. Germline CDR1 and CDR2: SQVTM and ANQGSEA. V lost 0 bases, J lost 6 bases, and 1 base stayed unmatched. Here the CDR3 reads CSVEDTGAEAFF. Here the CDR3 DNA reads TGCAGCGTTGAAGACACAGGGGCTGAAGCTTTCTTT. Complete variable domain (other parts from reference TRBV29-1 and TRBJ1-1): SAVISQKPSRDICQRGTSLTIQCQVDSQVTMMFWYRQQPGQSLTLIATANQGSEATYESGFVIDKFPISRPNLTFSTLTVSNMSPEDSSIYLCSVEDTGAEAFFGQGTRLTVV.

This clone has a handful of counts. The chain has TRBV6-5 and TRBJ1-2; weak D call: TRBD1 (6 bases). V dropped 4 bases and J dropped 4 bases, with 13 bases sitting between them. The CDR3 is 14 amino acids. Germline V lookup: CDR1 MNHEY, CDR2 SVGAGI. The CDR3 DNA reads TGTGCCAGCAGTTCCCCGACAGGACTCTATGGCTACACCTTC. The encoded protein is CASSSPTGLYGYTF.

V gene TRBV11-1 combines with J gene TRBJ1-1; D ambiguous. Germline V gene lookup returns CDR1 SGHAT and CDR2 FQDESV (reference sequence). The CDR3 loop spans 13 amino acids. Trimming removed 3 bases at V and 3 bases at J, with 8 bases between. As DNA, the CDR3 is TGTGCCAGCAGCTTGGAGGAGTACACTGAAGCTTTCTTT. Encoded protein: CASSLEEYTEAFF.

The V and J genes are TRBV2 and TRBJ1-2; 8 bases are a match to TRBD1. Per germline, CDR1 SNHLY and CDR2 FYNNEI. The CDR3 is made up of 17 amino acids. The junction had 8 bases not matched to a gene; V was cut back by 2 bases and J by 0 bases. This chain's CDR3 is CASSEYPGGPTNYGYTF. In DNA form, the CDR3 reads TGTGCCAGCAGTGAATATCCAGGGGGCCCTACTAACTATGGCTACACCTTC.

V and J are TRBV11-2 and TRBJ1-3; possible D gene TRBD1, 5 bases. V lost 3 bases and J 8 bases, leaving 11 bases between the germline ends. Germline loops: CDR1 SGHAT, CDR2 FQNNGV. The CDR3 has 13 amino acids. CDR3 nucleotide sequence: TGTGCCAGCAGCTTTTCAGGGCCCTACACCATATATTTT. Protein sequence: CASSFSGPYTIYF. The whole variable domain, filled in from reference TRBV11-2 and TRBJ1-3, reads EAGVAQSPRYKIIEKRQSVAFWCNPISGHATLYWYQQILGQGPKLLIQFQNNGVVDDSQLPKDRFSAERLKGVDSTLKIQPAKLEDSAVYLCASSFSGPYTIYFGEGSWLTVV.

The table lists this clone with many counts. The chain joins TRBV5-1 to TRBJ2-1, with TRBD2 matching over 12 bases. J was trimmed by 0 bases and V by 1 base; bases with no gene match: 5. The CDR3 extends over 18 amino acids. CDR1 SGHRS and CDR2 YFSETQ come from the germline V gene. This CDR3 is CASSLSSGGASSYNEQFF. In nucleotides, the CDR3 is TGCGCCAGCAGCTTGTCTAGCGGGGGGGCTAGCTCCTACAATGAGCAGTTCTTC.

Notes on this clone: The sample has other DNA sequences that encode this CDR3 too. The J gene is TRBJ2-7, the V gene TRBV28, with D maybe TRBD1 (5 bases). Germline CDR1 and CDR2: MDHEN and SYDVKM. V was cut by 6 bases and J by 3 bases, with 6 bases left in between. The length of the CDR3 is 11 residues. The CDR3 DNA follows: TGTGCCAGCAGCCAGGGCTACGAGCAGTACTTC. It specifies CASSQGYEQYF.

This clone was recorded once. The chain carries TRBV7-9 and TRBJ1-3; 10 bases are a match to TRBD1. The CDR3 spans 16 residues. Germline CDR1 is SEHNR and CDR2 is FQNEAQ (reference sequence). V shed 5 bases, J shed 0 bases, and the junction held 4 bases outside the gene matches. CDR3 sequence: CASSLGDRGSGNTIYF. The CDR3 DNA reads as TGTGCCAGCAGCCTGGGGGACAGGGGCTCTGGAAACACCATATATTTT.

The chain is built from TRBV6-5 and TRBJ2-7; D is possibly TRBD1 (6 bases). This CDR3 is 14 amino acids long. Between the trimmed V and J ends, which lost 5 bases and 4 bases, there was a span of 15 bases. Germline-derived CDR1 and CDR2 are MNHEY and SVGAGI. Here the CDR3 DNA reads TGTGCCAGCAGTACTGACAGGTGGGGATACGAGCAGTACTTC. Translating gives CASSTDRWGYEQYF.

This chain links TRBV27 with TRBJ2-7; 8 bases line up with TRBD1. The trim removed 3 bases at V and 5 bases at J, leaving 12 bases unmatched. The CDR3 has 16 residues. CDR1 and CDR2 (germline): MNHEY, SMNVEV (reference sequence). CDR3 amino acids: CASSLFQGADWHEQYF. CDR3 coding DNA: TGTGCCAGCAGTTTGTTCCAGGGGGCGGATTGGCACGAGCAGTACTTC.

This rearrangement joins TRBV7-8 to TRBJ2-7; D not certain. Trimming pared 5 bases from V and 5 bases from J, leaving 13 bases between. Germline loops: CDR1 SGHVS, CDR2 FQNEAQ. CDR3 length: 13 amino acids. CDR3 in DNA: TGTGCCAGCAGCCGACCGACTGAAGACGAGCAGTACTTC. It translates to CASSRPTEDEQYF.

The J gene is TRBJ2-5, the V gene TRBV7-2; 8 bases map to TRBD2. The CDR3 is made up of 13 amino acids. Unmatched junction bases numbered 4, after V lost 8 bases and J lost 2 bases. Germline V gene sequence: CDR1 SGHTA, CDR2 FQGNSA. CDR3 in amino acids: CASFSGVQETQYF. The CDR3 DNA follows: TGTGCCAGCTTTAGCGGGGTTCAAGAGACCCAGTACTTC.

This clone appeared a single time. The genes are TRBV27 and TRBJ2-7, with D possibly TRBD2 on 7 matching bases. V lost 2 bases and J lost 4, with 15 bases in between. The CDR3 loop spans 15 amino acids. Per germline, CDR1 MNHEY and CDR2 SMNVEV (reference sequence). This CDR3 reads CASSLRGGALYEQYF. CDR3 sequence (DNA): TGTGCCAGCAGTTTAAGGGGGGGGGCGTTGTACGAGCAGTACTTC.

The chain carries TRBV4-2 and TRBJ1-5; possible D gene TRBD1, 5 bases. V dropped 3 bases and J dropped 0 bases, with 15 bases sitting between them. Germline V CDR1 and CDR2: LGHNA, YNFKEQ. The CDR3 contains 17 residues. The CDR3 DNA reads TGTGCCAGCAGCCACGACTCCGACAGAATTAGCAATCAGCCCCAGCATTTT. It is translated as CASSHDSDRISNQPQHF.

The chain joins TRBV5-1 to TRBJ1-2, with D perhaps matching TRBD1 (6 bases). Trimming took off 0 bases at V and 4 bases at J, with 13 bases between the two ends. The CDR3 is made up of 15 amino acids. The germline CDR1 and CDR2 sequences are SGHRS and YFSETQ. The CDR3 nucleotides read TGCGCCAGCAGCTTGGACGTAACAGGGCCCTATGGCTACACCTTC. Translating gives CASSLDVTGPYGYTF. Full variable domain (missing parts from reference TRBV5-1 and TRBJ1-2): KAGVTQTPRYLIKTRGQQVTLSCSPISGHRSVSWYQQTPGQGLQFLFEYFSETQRNKGNFPGRFSGRQFSNSRSEMNVSTLELGDSALYLCASSLDVTGPYGYTFGSGTRLTVV.

The chain is built from TRBV7-2 and TRBJ1-2; D is possibly TRBD1 (5 bases). Per the germline V gene, CDR1 is SGHTA and CDR2 is FQGNSA. V lost 1 base to trimming and J lost 5 bases, with 14 bases between them. The CDR3 is made up of 15 amino acids. The CDR3 here is CASSLEGALKYGYTF. The CDR3 nucleotides are TGTGCCAGCAGCTTAGAAGGGGCGCTTAAGTATGGCTACACCTTC.

The V gene is TRBV2, the J gene TRBJ1-5, with D perhaps TRBD1 (5 bases). V lost 6 bases and J 2 bases, leaving 14 bases between the germline ends. The CDR3 contains 15 residues. The V gene's germline CDR1 is SNHLY and CDR2 FYNNEI. CDR3: CASRMTDLGNQPQHF. CDR3 DNA sequence: TGTGCCAGCAGAATGACAGATCTGGGCAATCAGCCCCAGCATTTT.

V usage is TRBV19 and J usage is TRBJ1-1, with 7 bases lining up with TRBD1. The CDR3 runs to 13 residues. The V gene's germline CDR1 is LNHDA and CDR2 SQIVND (reference sequence). The ends lost 3 bases at V and 8 bases at J; junction bases unmatched: 6. The CDR3 reads CASSIWGQLEAFF. The CDR3 DNA is TGTGCCAGTAGTATTTGGGGACAGCTCGAAGCTTTCTTT.